The 13 T cell receptor beta chains below come from one sample, sequenced in a study of OX40 agonist ivuxolimab in advanced cancers. The data were produced by immunoSEQ multiplex PCR, yet TCRdb's version contains in-frame clones alone and is incomplete. The sample carries some 110,000 clones, around 93% recorded once. Material: CD4+ or CD8+ T cells sorted from blood, obtained in a trial of the OX40 agonist ivuxolimab. The receptors derive from an adult with an advanced solid tumor such as melanoma, head and neck, liver or kidney cancer.

The chain employs TRBV7-9 and TRBJ2-1, with TRBD2 identical over 7 bases. Trimming at V came to 1 base and at J to 4 bases, leaving 1 base not matched to a gene. Looked up from germline, CDR1 is SEHNR and CDR2 is FQNEAQ (reference sequence). The CDR3 sequence is 14 residues long. As DNA, the CDR3 is TGTGCCAGCAGCTTAGTGGGAGGGTACAATGAGCAGTTCTTC. Protein sequence: CASSLVGGYNEQFF.

This clone was counted a single time. The rearrangement uses TRBV12-5 and TRBJ1-5; possible D gene TRBD1, 6 bases. The CDR3 has 13 residues. Germline CDR1 reads LGHNT; CDR2 reads FRNRAP. V was shortened by 7 bases and J by 6 bases, with 13 bases between the two germline ends. CDR3 DNA sequence: TGTGCTAGTGACGTGGGGGCTTCTCAGCCCCAGCATTTT. It is translated as CASDVGASQPQHF.

The CDR3 coding sequence is TGTGCCAGCTCACCCCAGCGGGGTCACACAGATACGCAGTATTTT. Protein sequence: CASSPQRGHTDTQYF. The rearrangement joins TRBV18 to TRBJ2-3; 7 bases are shared with TRBD2. The V gene end was trimmed by 3 bases and the J gene end by 2 bases; junction bases not matched to a gene: 5. The CDR3 consists of 15 residues. Per germline, CDR1 KGHSH and CDR2 LQKENI.

The rearrangement links TRBV6-1 to TRBJ1-5; no clear D gene. The germline V and J ends were trimmed by 6 bases and 3 bases, with 12 bases remaining between them. Germline values: CDR1 MNHNS, CDR2 SASEGT. The CDR3 totals 14 residues. The DNA for the CDR3 is TGTGCCAGCAGCTTCGACACCCTCAATCAGCCCCAGCATTTT. It is translated as CASSFDTLNQPQHF.

This clone was recorded only once. The chain combines TRBV5-5 with TRBJ2-5, with 8 nucleotides matching TRBD2. CDR1 and CDR2 from the germline V gene are SGHKS and YYEKEE (reference sequence). With 2 bases clipped from V and 5 bases from J, the junction kept 8 bases outside the gene matches. The CDR3 is made up of 15 amino acids. The CDR3 sequence: CASSFESGSWETQYF. The CDR3 DNA reads TGTGCCAGCAGCTTTGAGAGCGGGAGTTGGGAGACCCAGTACTTC.

This sequence joins TRBV5-4 and TRBJ2-5; 8 bases agree with TRBD1. This CDR3 is built from 16 residues. The germline gives CDR1 SGHNT, CDR2 YYREEE (reference sequence). V was pared by 4 bases and J by 1 base, with 9 bases of the junction left unmatched. The CDR3 here is CASSPRGQGIQETQYF. The CDR3 region has the DNA TGTGCCAGCAGCCCACGAGGACAGGGTATCCAAGAGACCCAGTACTTC.

CDR3 amino acids: CASSFRATNEKLFF. The CDR3 bases are TGTGCCAGCAGCTTTCGGGCAACTAATGAAAAACTGTTTTTT. The chain employs TRBV9 and TRBJ1-4; D gene ambiguous. The germline V gene encodes CDR1 SGDLS and CDR2 YYNGEE. The CDR3 spans 14 residues. V was cut by 4 bases and J by 0 bases, with 7 bases left in between.

V is TRBV2 and J is TRBJ1-4; D is unclear. Germline CDR1 SNHLY, CDR2 FYNNEI. Trimming took 1 base from V and 7 from J, leaving 7 bases between them. This CDR3 is 13 amino acids long. CDR3 sequence: CASSEGFSEKLFF. The CDR3 DNA is TGTGCCAGCAGTGAAGGGTTTAGTGAAAAACTGTTTTTT.

The chain recombines TRBV6-1 with TRBJ2-7, with no clear D. The CDR3 consists of 13 residues. Germline assignment: CDR1 MNHNS and CDR2 SASEGT. V was clipped by 4 bases and J by 3 bases, with 10 bases between them. For the CDR3, the DNA is TGTGCCAGCAGTGTGAACAGCAACTACGAGCAGTACTTC. Its translation is CASSVNSNYEQYF.

V is TRBV29-1 and J is TRBJ2-1; D may correspond to TRBD1 or TRBD2 (6 bases each). In germline, CDR1 is SQVTM, CDR2 ANQGSEA. Between the trimmed V and J ends, which lost 8 bases and 8 bases, there was a span of 16 bases. The CDR3 length is 12 residues. The CDR3 region has the DNA TGCAGCACCGGGGGCGCGAGGGATGAGCAGTTCTTC. Its protein is CSTGGARDEQFF.

V usage is TRBV5-1 and J usage is TRBJ2-3; TRBD2 might be the D (5 bases). CDR3 size: 17 residues. The germline gives CDR1 SGHRS, CDR2 YFSETQ. The germline V and J ends were trimmed by 7 bases and 0 bases, with 21 bases remaining between them. CDR3 DNA: TGCGCCAGCGGCTATCACCGGACTCAAACTAGCACAGATACGCAGTATTTT. Translated: CASGYHRTQTSTDTQYF.

V usage is TRBV21-1 and J usage is TRBJ2-2; TRBD2, as called in the table, went unchecked against the DNA. TRBV21-1 is termed a pseudogene. CDR3 length: 14 amino acids. The DNA for the CDR3 is TGTGCCAGCAGTTGTGGACTAAGAACCGGGGAGCTGTTTTTT. This gives the protein CASSCGLRTGELFF.

The gene calls are TRBV28 and TRBJ1-2; D gene unclear. The V end lost 8 bases, the J end lost 5 bases, and 12 bases lay between the germline ends. CDR3 length: 12 amino acids. Germline loops: CDR1 MDHEN, CDR2 SYDVKM. The CDR3 DNA sequence: TGTGCCAGCTCCTGGGATCTTTATGGCTACACCTTC. It translates to CASSWDLYGYTF.